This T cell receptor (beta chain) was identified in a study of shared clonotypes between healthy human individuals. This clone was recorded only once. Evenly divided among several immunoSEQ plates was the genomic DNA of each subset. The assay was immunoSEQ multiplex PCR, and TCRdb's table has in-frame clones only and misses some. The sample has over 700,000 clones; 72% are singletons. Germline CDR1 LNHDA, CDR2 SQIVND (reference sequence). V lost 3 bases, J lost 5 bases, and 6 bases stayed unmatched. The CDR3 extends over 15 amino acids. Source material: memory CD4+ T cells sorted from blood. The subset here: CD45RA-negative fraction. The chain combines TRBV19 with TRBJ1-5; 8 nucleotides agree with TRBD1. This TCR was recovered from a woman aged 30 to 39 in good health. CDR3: CASSIWQGAYQPQHF. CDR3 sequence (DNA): TGTGCCAGTAGTATTTGGCAGGGGGCTTATCAGCCCCAGCATTTT.